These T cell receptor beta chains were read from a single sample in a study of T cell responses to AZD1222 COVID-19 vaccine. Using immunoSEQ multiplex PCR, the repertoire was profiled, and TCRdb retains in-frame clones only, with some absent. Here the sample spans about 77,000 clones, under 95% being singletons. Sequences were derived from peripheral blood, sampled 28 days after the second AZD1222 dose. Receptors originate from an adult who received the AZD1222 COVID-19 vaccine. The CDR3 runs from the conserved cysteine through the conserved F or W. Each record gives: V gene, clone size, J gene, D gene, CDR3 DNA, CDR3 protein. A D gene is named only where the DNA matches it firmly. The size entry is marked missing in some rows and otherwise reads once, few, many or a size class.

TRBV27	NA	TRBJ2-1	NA	TGTGCCAGCAGCCTCTACAATGAGCAGTTCTTC	CASSLYNEQFF
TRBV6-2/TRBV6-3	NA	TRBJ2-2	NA	TGTGCCAGCAGCCCATACGGCGGAGTGAACACCGGGGAGCTGTTTTTT	CASSPYGGVNTGELFF
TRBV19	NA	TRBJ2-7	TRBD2	TGTGCCAGTAGTGTGGCTAGCGGGATGCGCGAGCAGTACTTC	CASSVASGMREQYF
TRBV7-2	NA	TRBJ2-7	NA	TGTGCCAGCAGCTTAGAGGGGAACAACTACGAGCAGTACTTC	CASSLEGNNYEQYF
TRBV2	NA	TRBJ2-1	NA	TGTGCCAGCAGTGAATCCGGCCTACTGTACAATGAGCAGTTCTTC	CASSESGLLYNEQFF
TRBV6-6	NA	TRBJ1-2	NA	TGTGCCAGCAGTTACTCGAGGACGGATCCTAATGGCTACACCTTC	CASSYSRTDPNGYTF
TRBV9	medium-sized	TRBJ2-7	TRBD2	TGTGCCAGCAGCGTAGTGGGGGGGGTCCCGGGAGAGCAGTACTTC	CASSVVGGVPGEQYF
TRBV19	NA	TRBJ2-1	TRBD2	TGTGCCAGTAGTATCCGGACTAGCGGGAGCAATGAGCAGTTCTTC	CASSIRTSGSNEQFF
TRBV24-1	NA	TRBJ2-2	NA	TGTGCCACCAGTGATCCGGGGAAAGCGAACACCGGGGAGCTGTTTTTT	CATSDPGKANTGELFF
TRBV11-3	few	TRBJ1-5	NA	TGTGCCAGCAGCTTAAGGGGGGCTCGCAATCAGCCCCAGCATTTT	CASSLRGARNQPQHF
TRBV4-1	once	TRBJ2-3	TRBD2	TGCGCCAGCAGCCAATCCGGGACTAGCGCACTCACAGATACGCAGTATTTT	CASSQSGTSALTDTQYF
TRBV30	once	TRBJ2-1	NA	TGTGCCTGGAGTGTAGGTGAGCAGTTCTTC	CAWSVGEQFF
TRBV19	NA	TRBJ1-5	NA	TGTGCCAGTAGCTCCTCGGGGCAGCCCCAGCATTTT	CASSSSGQPQHF
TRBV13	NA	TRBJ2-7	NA	TGTGCCAGCAGCTTAATCCCCGGAGGTAACGAGCAGTACTTC	CASSLIPGGNEQYF
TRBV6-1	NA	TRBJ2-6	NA	TGTGCCAGCAGTGAAGCCTGGGGCTCTGGGGCCAACGTCCTGACTTTC	CASSEAWGSGANVLTF
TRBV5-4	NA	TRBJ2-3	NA	TGTGCCAGCAGCACCGTAGCGGAGAGCACAGATACGCAGTATTTT	CASSTVAESTDTQYF
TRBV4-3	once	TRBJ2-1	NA	TGCGCCAGCAGAGGGACAAACAATGAGCAGTTCTTC	CASRGTNNEQFF
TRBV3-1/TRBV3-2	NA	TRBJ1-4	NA	TGTGCCAGCAGCCAAGGCCGAGAGGCTAATGAAAAACTGTTTTTT	CASSQGREANEKLFF
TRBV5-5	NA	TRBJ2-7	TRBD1	TGTGCCAGCAGGACGGGACAGCTAAGCTACGAGCAGTACTTC	CASRTGQLSYEQYF
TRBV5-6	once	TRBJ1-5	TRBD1	TGTGCCAGCAGCTTGGGGGCAGGGGGCATTCAGCCCCAGCATTTT	CASSLGAGGIQPQHF
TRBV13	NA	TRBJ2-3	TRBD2	TGTGCCAGCAGCCTACTAGCGGGAGGAGTGACAGATACGCAGTATTTT	CASSLLAGGVTDTQYF
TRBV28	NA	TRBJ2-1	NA	TGTGCCAGCAGTCGGATGTGGGACAATGAGCAGTTCTTC	CASSRMWDNEQFF
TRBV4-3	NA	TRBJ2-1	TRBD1	TGCGCCAGCAGCCACTTAGGGGACAGGAGGGGGCAGTTCTTC	CASSHLGDRRGQFF
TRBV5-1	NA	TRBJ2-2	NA	TGCGCCAGCAGCTTGGTCCCGGGGCCCGGGGAGCTGTTTTTT	CASSLVPGPGELFF
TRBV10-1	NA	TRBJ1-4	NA	TGCGCCAGCAGACAAGACAGACTTAATGAAAAACTGTTTTTT	CASRQDRLNEKLFF
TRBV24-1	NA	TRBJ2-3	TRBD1	TGTGCCACCAGTGATAAACGGACAGGGGGAAGGACAGATACGCAGTATTTT	CATSDKRTGGRTDTQYF
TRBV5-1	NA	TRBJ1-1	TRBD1	TGCGCCAGCAGCCAATTGCCCCGGGACAGGGTCGTGAGGGACACTGAAGCTTTCTTT	CASSQLPRDRVVRDTEAFF
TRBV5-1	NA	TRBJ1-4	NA	TGCGCCAGCAGCTTTGGCGAGGGAAATGAAAAACTGTTTTTT	CASSFGEGNEKLFF
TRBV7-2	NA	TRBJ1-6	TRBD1	TGTGCCAGCAGCCCAACAGGGGTTTCACCCCTCCACTTT	CASSPTGVSPLHF
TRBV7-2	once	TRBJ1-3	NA	TGTGCCAGCAGCTTAGCGGCAGGGAGCTCTGGAAACACCATATATTTT	CASSLAAGSSGNTIYF
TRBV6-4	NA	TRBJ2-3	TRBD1	TGTGCCAGCAGCCCCTTAGGGACAGTCACAGATACGCAGTATTTT	CASSPLGTVTDTQYF
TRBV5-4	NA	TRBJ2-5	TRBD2	TGTGCCAGCAGCCGGGCTAGCGGGAAGCAAGAGACCCAGTACTTC	CASSRASGKQETQYF
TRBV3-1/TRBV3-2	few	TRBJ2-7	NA	TGTGCCAGCAGCCTTCATTCGGAGGAGAACGAGCAGTACTTC	CASSLHSEENEQYF
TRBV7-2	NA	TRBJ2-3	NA	TGTGCCAGCAGCTGGGGGGAGAGGGGTAGCACAGATACGCAGTATTTT	CASSWGERGSTDTQYF
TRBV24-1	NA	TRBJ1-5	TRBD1	TGTGCCACCAGTGATTTATGGGACAGGGTCTCCAATCAGCCCCAGCATTTT	CATSDLWDRVSNQPQHF
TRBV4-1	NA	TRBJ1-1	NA	TGCGCCAGCAGCCAAGCCTCACAGGGATGGGGTGCTGAAGCTTTCTTT	CASSQASQGWGAEAFF
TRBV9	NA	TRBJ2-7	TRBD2	TGTGCCAGTACCTCCGGGACTAGCACCTACGAGCAGTACTTC	CASTSGTSTYEQYF
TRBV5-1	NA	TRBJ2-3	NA	TGCGCCAGCAGCTTGGGACAGAGAGGAGCAGATACGCAGTATTTT	CASSLGQRGADTQYF
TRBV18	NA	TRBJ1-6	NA	TGTGCCAGCTCACCTTCGAGTCCAGATAATTCACCCCTCCACTTT	CASSPSSPDNSPLHF
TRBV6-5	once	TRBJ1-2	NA	TGTGCCAGCAGTTACTCGTTAAAAAGGACCTTCCCGGGCTACACCTTC	CASSYSLKRTFPGYTF
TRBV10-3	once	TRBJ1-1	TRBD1	TGTGCCATCACTAATACAGGGGTCACTGAAGCTTTCTTT	CAITNTGVTEAFF
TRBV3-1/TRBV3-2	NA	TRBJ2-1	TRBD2	TGTGCCAGCAGCCCCCGGACTAGCGGGAGGGGCTACAATGAGCAGTTCTTC	CASSPRTSGRGYNEQFF
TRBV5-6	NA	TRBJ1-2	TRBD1	TGTGCCAGCAGCCTCGGACAGGGGGGCTTC	CASSLGQGGF
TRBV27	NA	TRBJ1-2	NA	TGTGCCAGCAGTTTATCGCCCCAGAGCAGTATCCGGTATGGCTACACCTTC	CASSLSPQSSIRYGYTF
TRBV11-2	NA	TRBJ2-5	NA	TGTGCCAGCAGCTTAAGGCTATTGGTTCAGGGGGGAGAGACCCAGTACTTC	CASSLRLLVQGGETQYF
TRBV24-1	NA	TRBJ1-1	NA	TGTGCCACCAGTGCCCCGGGGATGAACACTGAAGCTTTCTTT	CATSAPGMNTEAFF
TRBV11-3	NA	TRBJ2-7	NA	TGTGCCAGCAGCCCCCCGGGGCGCTACGAGCAGTACTTC	CASSPPGRYEQYF
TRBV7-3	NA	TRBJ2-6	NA	TGTGCCAGCAGCCGAAACTCCGGGACTTCCACGGGGGCCAACGTCCTGACTTTC	CASSRNSGTSTGANVLTF
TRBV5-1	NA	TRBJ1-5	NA	TGCGCCAGCAGCGTGGATAGCAATCAGCCCCAGCATTTT	CASSVDSNQPQHF
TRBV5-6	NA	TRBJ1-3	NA	TGTGCCAGCAGCCTCGTATCATCCCCGGGAAACACCATATATTTT	CASSLVSSPGNTIYF
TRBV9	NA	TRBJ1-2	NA	TGTGCCAGCAGCCTAGGACTCCTGGGGGGCTACACCTTC	CASSLGLLGGYTF
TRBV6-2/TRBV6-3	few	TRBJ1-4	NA	TGTGCCAGCAGCCCCCGCGGCAGGAGAGGTGAAAAACTGTTTTTT	CASSPRGRRGEKLFF
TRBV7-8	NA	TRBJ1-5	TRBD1	TGTGCCAGCAGCTCGCCACCGGGACAGCCACTGCTACAGCCCCAGCATTTT	CASSSPPGQPLLQPQHF